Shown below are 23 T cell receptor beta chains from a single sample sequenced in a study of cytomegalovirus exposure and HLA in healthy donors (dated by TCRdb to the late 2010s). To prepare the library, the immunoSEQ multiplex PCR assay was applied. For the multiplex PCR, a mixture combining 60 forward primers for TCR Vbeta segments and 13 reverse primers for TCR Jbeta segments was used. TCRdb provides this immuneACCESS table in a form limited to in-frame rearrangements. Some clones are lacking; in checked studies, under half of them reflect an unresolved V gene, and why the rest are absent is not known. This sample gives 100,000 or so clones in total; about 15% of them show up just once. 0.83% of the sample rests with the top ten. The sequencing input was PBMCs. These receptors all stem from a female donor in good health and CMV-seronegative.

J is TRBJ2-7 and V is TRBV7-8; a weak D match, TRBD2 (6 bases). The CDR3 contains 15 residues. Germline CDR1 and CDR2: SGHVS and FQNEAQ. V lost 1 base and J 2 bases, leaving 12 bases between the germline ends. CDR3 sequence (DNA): TGTGCCAGCAGCTTAGATCGGGGAGGAGCCTACGAGCAGTACTTC. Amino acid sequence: CASSLDRGGAYEQYF.

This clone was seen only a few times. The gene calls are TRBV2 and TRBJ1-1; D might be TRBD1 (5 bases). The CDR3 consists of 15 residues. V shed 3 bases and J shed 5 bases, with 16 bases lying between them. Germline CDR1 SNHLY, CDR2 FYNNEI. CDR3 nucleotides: TGTGCCAGCAGTGACAGGGTGGCCTCGATAACTGAAGCTTTCTTT. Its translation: CASSDRVASITEAFF.

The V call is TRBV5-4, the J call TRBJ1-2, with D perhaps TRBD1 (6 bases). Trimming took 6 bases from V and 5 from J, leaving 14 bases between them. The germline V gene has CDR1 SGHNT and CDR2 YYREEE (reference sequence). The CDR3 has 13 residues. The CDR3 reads CASIPQGGYGYTF. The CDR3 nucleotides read TGTGCCAGCATCCCACAGGGTGGATATGGCTACACCTTC.

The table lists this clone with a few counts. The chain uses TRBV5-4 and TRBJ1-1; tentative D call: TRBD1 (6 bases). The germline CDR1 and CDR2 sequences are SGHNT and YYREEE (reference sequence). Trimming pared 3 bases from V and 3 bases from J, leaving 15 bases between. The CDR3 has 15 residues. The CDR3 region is CASSSKDRRYTEAFF. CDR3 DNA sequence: TGTGCCAGCAGCTCGAAGGACAGAAGGTACACTGAAGCTTTCTTT.

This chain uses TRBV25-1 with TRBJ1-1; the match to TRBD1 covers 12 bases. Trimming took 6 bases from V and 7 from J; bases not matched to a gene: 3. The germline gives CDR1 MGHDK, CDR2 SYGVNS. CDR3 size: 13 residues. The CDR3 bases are TGTGCCAGCAGGGGACAGGGGGCGGGTGAAGCTTTCTTT. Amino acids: CASRGQGAGEAFF. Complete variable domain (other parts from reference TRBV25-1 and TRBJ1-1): EADIYQTPRYLVIGTGKKITLECSQTMGHDKMYWYQQDPGMELHLIHYSYGVNSTEKGDLSSESTVSRIRTEHFPLTLESARPSHTSQYLCASRGQGAGEAFFGQGTRLTVV.

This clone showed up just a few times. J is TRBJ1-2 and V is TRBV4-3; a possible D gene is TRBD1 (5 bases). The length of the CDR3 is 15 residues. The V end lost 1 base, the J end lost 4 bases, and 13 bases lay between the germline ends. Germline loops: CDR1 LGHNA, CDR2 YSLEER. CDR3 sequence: CASSQVGLGRYGYTF. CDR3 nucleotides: TGCGCCAGCAGCCAAGTAGGCCTGGGGCGCTATGGCTACACCTTC.

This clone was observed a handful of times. CDR3 sequence: CASSQGHTGSYEQYF. The CDR3, as DNA: TGCGCCAGCAGCCAAGGGCATACAGGGTCCTACGAGCAGTACTTC. The V and J genes are TRBV4-3 and TRBJ2-7, with D perhaps matching TRBD1 (6 bases). Germline-derived CDR1 and CDR2 are LGHNA and YSLEER. The CDR3 is 15 residues long. V was cut by 1 base and J by 1 base, with 11 bases left in between.

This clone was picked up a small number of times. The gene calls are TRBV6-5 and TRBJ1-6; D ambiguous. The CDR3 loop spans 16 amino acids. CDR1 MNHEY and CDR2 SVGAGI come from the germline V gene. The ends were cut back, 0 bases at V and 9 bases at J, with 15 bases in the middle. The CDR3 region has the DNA TGTGCCAGCAGTTACTCGACGGGTCCCCTAGGTTCACCCCTCCACTTT. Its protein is CASSYSTGPLGSPLHF.

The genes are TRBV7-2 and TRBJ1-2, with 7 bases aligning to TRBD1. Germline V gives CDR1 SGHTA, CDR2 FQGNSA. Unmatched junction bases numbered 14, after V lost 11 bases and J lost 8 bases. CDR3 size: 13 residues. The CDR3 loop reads CAGGGRGFRGYTF. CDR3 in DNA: TGTGCCGGAGGGGGCAGGGGGTTTCGCGGCTACACCTTC.

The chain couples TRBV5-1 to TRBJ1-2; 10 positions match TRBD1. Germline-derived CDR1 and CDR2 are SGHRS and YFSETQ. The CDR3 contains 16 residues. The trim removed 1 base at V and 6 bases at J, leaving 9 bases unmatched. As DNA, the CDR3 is TGCGCCAGCAGCTTGTCTATCGGACAGGGGGGACATGGCTACACCTTC. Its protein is CASSLSIGQGGHGYTF. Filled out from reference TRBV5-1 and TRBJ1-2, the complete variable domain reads KAGVTQTPRYLIKTRGQQVTLSCSPISGHRSVSWYQQTPGQGLQFLFEYFSETQRNKGNFPGRFSGRQFSNSRSEMNVSTLELGDSALYLCASSLSIGQGGHGYTFGSGTRLTVV.

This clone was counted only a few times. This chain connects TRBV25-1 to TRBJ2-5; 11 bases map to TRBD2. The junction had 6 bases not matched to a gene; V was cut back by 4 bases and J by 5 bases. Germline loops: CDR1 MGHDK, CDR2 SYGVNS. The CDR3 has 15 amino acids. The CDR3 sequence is CASSGTSGRLETQYF. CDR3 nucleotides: TGTGCCAGCAGTGGAACTAGCGGGAGATTGGAGACCCAGTACTTC.

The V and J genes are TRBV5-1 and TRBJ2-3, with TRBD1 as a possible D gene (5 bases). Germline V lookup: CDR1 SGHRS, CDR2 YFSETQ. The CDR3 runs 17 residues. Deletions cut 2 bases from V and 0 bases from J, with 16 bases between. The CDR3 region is CASSLTGREPSTDTQYF. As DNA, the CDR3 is TGCGCCAGCAGCTTAACAGGTCGAGAGCCTAGCACAGATACGCAGTATTTT.

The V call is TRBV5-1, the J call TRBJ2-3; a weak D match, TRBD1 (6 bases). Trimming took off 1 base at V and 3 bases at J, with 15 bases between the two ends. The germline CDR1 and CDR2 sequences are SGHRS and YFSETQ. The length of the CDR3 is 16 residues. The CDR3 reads CASSLLGGRGTDTQYF. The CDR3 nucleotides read TGCGCCAGCAGCTTGCTCGGTGGCAGGGGTACAGATACGCAGTATTTT.

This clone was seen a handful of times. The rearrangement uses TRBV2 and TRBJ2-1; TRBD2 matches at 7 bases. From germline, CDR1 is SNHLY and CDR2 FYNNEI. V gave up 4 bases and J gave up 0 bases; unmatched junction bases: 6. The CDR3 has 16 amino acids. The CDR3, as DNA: TGTGCCAGCAGTGGCTCGGGGACTATCTCCTACAATGAGCAGTTCTTC. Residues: CASSGSGTISYNEQFF.

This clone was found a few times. CDR3 region: CASSLSRIGTGEAFF. The CDR3 region has the DNA TGTGCCAGCAGTTTATCGAGGATTGGGACAGGGGAAGCTTTCTTT. The chain has TRBV27 and TRBJ1-1; TRBD1 matches 9 bases. The J segment lost 8 bases and the V segment lost 0 bases, leaving 7 bases of the junction unmatched. Germline CDR1 and CDR2: MNHEY and SMNVEV (reference sequence). CDR3 size: 15 residues.

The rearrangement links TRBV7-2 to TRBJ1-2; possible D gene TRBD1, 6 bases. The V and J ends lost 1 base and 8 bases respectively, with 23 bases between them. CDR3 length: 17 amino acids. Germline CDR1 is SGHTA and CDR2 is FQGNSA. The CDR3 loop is CASSLESVDSLGEGYTF. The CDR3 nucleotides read TGTGCCAGCAGCTTAGAATCCGTGGACAGCCTAGGGGAGGGCTACACCTTC.

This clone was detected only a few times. As DNA, the CDR3 is TGTGCCAGCAGCTTAGGCAGGGTGGCCTATAATTCACCCCTCCACTTT. It is translated as CASSLGRVAYNSPLHF. This chain connects TRBV13 to TRBJ1-6; D is perhaps TRBD1 (5 bases). Germline V gene lookup returns CDR1 PRHDT and CDR2 FYEKMQ (reference sequence). The V end lost 0 bases, the J end lost 2 bases, and 8 bases lay between the germline ends. This CDR3 is 16 amino acids long.

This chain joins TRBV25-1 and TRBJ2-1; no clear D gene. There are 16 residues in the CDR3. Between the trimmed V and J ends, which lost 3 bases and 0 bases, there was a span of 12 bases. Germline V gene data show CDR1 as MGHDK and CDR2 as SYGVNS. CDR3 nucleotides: TGTGCCAGCAGTGACCCACTCCCGAGCTCCTACAATGAGCAGTTCTTC. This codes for CASSDPLPSSYNEQFF.

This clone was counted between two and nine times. CDR3 sequence: CASSVGQGGQPQHF. The CDR3 nucleotides are TGTGCCAGCAGCGTAGGACAGGGCGGCCAGCCCCAGCATTTT. The chain couples TRBV9 to TRBJ1-5; 7 positions agree with TRBD1. Germline CDR1 is SGDLS and CDR2 is YYNGEE. The CDR3 has 14 amino acids. Trimming removed 0 bases from V and 7 bases from J; junction bases left unmatched: 4. Together with reference TRBV9 and TRBJ1-5, the CDR3 gives the full variable domain: DSGVTQTPKHLITATGQRVTLRCSPRSGDLSVYWYQQSLDQGLQFLIQYYNGEERAKGNILERFSAQQFPDLHSELNLSSLELGDSALYFCASSVGQGGQPQHFGDGTRLSIL.

The CDR3 DNA sequence: TGTGCCAGCAGTTTATTAGGGGAAGCAACTAATGAAAAACTGTTTTTT. This sequence encodes CASSLLGEATNEKLFF. The rearrangement uses TRBV28 and TRBJ1-4; a possible D gene is TRBD1 (5 bases). Germline CDR1 reads MDHEN; CDR2 reads SYDVKM. CDR3 size: 16 residues. Trimming pared 1 base from V and 0 bases from J, leaving 9 bases between.

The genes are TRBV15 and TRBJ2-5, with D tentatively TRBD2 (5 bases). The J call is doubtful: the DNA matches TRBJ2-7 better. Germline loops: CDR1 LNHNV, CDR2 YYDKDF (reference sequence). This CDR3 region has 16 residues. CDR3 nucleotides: TGTGCCACCAGCAGAGATTATAGCGAAGGCTCCTACGAGCAGTACTTC. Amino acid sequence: CATSRDYSEGSYEQYF.

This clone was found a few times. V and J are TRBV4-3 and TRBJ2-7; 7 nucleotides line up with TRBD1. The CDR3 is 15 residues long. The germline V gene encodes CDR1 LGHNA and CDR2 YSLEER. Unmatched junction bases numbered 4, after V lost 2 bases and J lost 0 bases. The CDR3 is CASSQRQGISYEQYF. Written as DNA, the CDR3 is TGCGCCAGCAGCCAACGACAGGGTATCTCCTACGAGCAGTACTTC.

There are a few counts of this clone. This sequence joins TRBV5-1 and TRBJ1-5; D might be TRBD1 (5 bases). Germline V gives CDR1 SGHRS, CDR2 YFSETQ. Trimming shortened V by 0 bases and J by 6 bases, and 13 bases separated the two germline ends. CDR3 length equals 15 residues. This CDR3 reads CASSLASGLGQPQHF. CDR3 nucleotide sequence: TGCGCCAGCAGCTTGGCCTCAGGGTTGGGTCAGCCCCAGCATTTT.